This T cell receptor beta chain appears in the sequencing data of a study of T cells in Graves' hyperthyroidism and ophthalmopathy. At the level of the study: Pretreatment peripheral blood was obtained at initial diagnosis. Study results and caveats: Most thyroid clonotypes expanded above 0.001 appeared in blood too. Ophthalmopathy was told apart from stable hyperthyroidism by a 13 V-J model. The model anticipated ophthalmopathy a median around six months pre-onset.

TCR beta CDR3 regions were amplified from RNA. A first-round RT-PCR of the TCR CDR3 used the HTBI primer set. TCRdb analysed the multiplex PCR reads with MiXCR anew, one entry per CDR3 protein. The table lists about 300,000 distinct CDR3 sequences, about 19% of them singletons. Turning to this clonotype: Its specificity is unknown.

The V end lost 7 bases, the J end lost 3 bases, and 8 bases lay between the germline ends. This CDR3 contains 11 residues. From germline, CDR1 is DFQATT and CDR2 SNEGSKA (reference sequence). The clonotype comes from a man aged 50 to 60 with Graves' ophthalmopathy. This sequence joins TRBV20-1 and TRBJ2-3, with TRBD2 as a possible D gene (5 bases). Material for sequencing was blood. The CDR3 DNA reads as TGCAGTGGCTCGGGGACAGATACGCAGTATTTT. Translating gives CSGSGTDTQYF.